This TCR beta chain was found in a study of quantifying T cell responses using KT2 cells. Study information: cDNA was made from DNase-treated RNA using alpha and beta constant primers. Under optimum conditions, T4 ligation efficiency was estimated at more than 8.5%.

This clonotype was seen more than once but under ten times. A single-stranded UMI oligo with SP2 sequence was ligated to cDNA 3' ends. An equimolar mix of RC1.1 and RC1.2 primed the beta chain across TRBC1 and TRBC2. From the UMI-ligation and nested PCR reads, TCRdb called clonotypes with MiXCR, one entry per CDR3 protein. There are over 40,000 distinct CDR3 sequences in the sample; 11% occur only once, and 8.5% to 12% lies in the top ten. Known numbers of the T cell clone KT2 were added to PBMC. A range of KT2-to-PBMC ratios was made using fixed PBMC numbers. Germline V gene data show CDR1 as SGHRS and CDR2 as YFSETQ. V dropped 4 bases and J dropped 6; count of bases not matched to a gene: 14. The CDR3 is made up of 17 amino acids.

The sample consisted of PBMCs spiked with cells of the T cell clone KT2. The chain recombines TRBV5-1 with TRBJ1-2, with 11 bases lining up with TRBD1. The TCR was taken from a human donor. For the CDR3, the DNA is TGCGCCAGCAGCGCCCGGACAGGGGGCAATATAAAGGATGGCTACACCTTC. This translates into CASSARTGGNIKDGYTF.